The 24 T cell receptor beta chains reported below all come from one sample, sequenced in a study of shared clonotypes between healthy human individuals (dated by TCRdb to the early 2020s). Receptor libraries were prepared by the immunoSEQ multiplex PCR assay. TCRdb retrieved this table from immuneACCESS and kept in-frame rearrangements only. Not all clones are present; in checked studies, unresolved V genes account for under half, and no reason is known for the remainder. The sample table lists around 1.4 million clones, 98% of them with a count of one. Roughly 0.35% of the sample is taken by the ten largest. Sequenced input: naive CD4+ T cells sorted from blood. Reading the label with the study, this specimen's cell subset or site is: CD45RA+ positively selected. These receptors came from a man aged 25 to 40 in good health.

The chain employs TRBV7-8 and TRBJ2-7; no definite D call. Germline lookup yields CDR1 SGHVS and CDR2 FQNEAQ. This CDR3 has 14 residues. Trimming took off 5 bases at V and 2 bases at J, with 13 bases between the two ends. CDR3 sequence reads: CASSPVAVTYEQYF. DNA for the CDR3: TGTGCCAGCAGCCCCGTGGCGGTGACCTACGAGCAGTACTTC.

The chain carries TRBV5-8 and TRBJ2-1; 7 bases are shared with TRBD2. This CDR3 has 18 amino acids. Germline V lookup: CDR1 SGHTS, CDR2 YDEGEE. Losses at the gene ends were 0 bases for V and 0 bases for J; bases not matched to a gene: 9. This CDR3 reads CASSLDRLARSSYNEQFF. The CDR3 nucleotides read TGTGCCAGCAGCTTGGATCGACTAGCAAGAAGCTCCTACAATGAGCAGTTCTTC.

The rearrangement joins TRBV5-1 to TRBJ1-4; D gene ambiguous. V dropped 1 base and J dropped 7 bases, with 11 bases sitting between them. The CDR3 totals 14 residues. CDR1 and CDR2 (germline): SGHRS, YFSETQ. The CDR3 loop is CASSLMWASEKLFF. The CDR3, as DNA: TGCGCCAGCAGCTTGATGTGGGCGTCTGAAAAACTGTTTTTT.

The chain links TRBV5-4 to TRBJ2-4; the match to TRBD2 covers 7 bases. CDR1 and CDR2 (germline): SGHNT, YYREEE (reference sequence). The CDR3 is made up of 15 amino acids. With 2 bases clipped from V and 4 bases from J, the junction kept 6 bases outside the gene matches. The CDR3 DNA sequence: TGTGCCAGCAGCTTCTGGACTAGGGGAAAAAACATTCAGTACTTC. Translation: CASSFWTRGKNIQYF.

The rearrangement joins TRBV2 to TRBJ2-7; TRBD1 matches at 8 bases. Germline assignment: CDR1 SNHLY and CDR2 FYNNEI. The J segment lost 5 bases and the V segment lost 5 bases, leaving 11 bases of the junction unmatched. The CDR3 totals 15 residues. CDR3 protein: CASSFGQGRSHEQYF. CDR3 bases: TGTGCCAGCAGTTTTGGACAGGGTCGGTCCCACGAGCAGTACTTC.

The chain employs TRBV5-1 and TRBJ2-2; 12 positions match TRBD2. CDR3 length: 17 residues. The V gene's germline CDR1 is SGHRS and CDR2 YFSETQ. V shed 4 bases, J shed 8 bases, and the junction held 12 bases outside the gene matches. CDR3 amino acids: CASSRTPGTSGLGELFF. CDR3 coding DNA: TGCGCCAGCAGCCGAACCCCCGGGACTAGCGGGTTGGGGGAGCTGTTTTTT.

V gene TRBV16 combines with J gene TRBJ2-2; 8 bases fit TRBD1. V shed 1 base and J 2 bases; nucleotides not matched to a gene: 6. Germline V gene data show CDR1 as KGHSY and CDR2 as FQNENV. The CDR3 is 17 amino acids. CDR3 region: CASSQLVGTGNTGELFF. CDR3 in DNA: TGTGCCAGCAGCCAATTGGTCGGGACAGGTAACACCGGGGAGCTGTTTTTT.

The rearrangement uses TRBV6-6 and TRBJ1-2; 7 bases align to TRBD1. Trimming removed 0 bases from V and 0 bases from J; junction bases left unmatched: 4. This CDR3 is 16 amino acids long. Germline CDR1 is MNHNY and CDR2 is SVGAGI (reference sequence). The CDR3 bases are TGTGCCAGCAGTTACTCGAAGGGGGCTGCTAACTATGGCTACACCTTC. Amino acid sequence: CASSYSKGAANYGYTF.

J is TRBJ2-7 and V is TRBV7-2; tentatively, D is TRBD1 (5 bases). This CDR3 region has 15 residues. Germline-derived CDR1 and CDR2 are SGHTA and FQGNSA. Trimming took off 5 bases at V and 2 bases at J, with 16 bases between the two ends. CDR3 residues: CASSPRRGFPYEQYF. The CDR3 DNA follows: TGTGCCAGCAGCCCTCGAAGGGGTTTCCCCTACGAGCAGTACTTC.

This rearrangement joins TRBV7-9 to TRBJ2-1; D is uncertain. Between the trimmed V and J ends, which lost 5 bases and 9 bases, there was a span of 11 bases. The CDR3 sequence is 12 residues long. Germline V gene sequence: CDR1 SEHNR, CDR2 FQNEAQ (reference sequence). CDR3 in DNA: TGTGCCAGCAGCCCGCGGTTGGGTGAGCAGTTCTTC. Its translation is CASSPRLGEQFF. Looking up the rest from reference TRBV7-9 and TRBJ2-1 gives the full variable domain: DTGVSQNPRHKITKRGQNVTFRCDPISEHNRLYWYRQTLGQGPEFLTYFQNEAQLEKSRLLSDRFSAERPKGSFSTLEIQRTEQGDSAMYLCASSPRLGEQFFGPGTRLTVL.

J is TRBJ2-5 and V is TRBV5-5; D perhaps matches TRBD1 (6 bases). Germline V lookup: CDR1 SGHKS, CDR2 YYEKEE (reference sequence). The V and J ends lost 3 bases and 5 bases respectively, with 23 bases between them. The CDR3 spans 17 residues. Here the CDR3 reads CASSSVQTGYSTETQYF. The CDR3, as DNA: TGTGCCAGCAGCTCTGTCCAGACAGGCTATTCTACGGAGACCCAGTACTTC.

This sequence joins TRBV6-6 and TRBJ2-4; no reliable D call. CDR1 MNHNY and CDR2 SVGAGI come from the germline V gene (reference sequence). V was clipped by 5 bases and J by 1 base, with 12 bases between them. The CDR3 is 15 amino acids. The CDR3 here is CASSPFTGAKNIQYF. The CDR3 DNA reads TGTGCCAGCAGTCCCTTTACCGGGGCCAAAAACATTCAGTACTTC.

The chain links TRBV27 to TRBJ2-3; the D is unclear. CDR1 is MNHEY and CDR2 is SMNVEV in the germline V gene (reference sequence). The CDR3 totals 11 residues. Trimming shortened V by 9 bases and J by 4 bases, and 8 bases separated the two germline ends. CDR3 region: CASRVSDTQYF. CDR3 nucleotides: TGTGCCAGTAGGGTTTCAGATACGCAGTATTTT.

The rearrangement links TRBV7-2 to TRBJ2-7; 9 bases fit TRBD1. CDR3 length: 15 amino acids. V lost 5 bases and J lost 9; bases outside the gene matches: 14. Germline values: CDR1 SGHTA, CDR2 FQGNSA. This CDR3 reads CASSPRTGAATGQYF. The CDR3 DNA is TGTGCCAGCAGCCCCCGGACAGGGGCGGCTACGGGGCAGTACTTC.

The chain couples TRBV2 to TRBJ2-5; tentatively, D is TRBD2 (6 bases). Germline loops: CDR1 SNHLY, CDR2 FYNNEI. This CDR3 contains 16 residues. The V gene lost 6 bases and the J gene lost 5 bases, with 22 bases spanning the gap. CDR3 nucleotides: TGTGCCAGCAGCGAGGCAACCGGGAGCGCAGGGGAGACCCAGTACTTC. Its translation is CASSEATGSAGETQYF.

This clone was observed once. CDR3 bases: TGTGCCAGCAGTTTTCTCCTAGCGGGACACTACAATGAGCAGTTCTTC. This codes for CASSFLLAGHYNEQFF. The chain joins TRBV27 to TRBJ2-1; TRBD2 matches at 9 bases. Unmatched junction bases numbered 6, after V lost 3 bases and J lost 3 bases. Germline CDR1 MNHEY, CDR2 SMNVEV (reference sequence). There are 16 residues in the CDR3.

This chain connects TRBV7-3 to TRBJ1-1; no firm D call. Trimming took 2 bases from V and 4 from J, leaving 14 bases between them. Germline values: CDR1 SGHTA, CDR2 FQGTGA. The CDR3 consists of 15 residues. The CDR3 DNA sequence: TGTGCCAGCAGCTTAGTGCACAGCATAGGCACTGAAGCTTTCTTT. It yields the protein CASSLVHSIGTEAFF.

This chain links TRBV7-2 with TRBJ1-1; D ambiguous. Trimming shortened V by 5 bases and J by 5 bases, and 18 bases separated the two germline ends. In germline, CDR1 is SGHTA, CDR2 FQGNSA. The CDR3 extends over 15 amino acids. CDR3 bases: TGTGCCAGCAGCCCACAAGGCCGCAGAGGGACTGAAGCTTTCTTT. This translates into CASSPQGRRGTEAFF.

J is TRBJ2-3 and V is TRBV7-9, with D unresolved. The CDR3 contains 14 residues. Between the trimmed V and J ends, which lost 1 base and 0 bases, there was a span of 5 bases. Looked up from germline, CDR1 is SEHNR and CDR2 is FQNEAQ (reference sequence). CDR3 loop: CASSLVGSTDTQYF. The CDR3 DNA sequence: TGTGCCAGCAGCTTAGTTGGGAGCACAGATACGCAGTATTTT.

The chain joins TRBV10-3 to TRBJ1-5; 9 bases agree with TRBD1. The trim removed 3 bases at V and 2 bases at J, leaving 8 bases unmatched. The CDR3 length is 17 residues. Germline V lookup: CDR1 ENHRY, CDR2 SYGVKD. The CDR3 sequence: CAISDSFTGGGNQPQHF. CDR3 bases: TGTGCCATCAGTGATAGTTTCACAGGGGGCGGCAATCAGCCCCAGCATTTT.

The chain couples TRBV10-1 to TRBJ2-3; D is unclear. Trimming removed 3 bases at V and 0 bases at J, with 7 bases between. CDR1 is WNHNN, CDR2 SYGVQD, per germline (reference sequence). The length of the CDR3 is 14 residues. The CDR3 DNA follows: TGCGCCAGCAGTGAAGAGCGTAGCACAGATACGCAGTATTTT. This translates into CASSEERSTDTQYF.

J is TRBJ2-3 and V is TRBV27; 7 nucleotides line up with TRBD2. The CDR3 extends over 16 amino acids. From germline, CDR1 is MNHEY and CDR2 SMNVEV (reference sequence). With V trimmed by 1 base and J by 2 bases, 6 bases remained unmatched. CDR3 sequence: CASSLFTAGSTDTQYF. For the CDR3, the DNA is TGTGCCAGCAGTTTATTTACAGCGGGATCCACAGATACGCAGTATTTT.

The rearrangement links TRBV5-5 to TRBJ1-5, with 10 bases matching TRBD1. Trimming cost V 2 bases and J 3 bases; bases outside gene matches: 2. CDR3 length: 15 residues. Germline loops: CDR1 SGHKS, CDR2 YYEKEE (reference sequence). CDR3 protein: CASSFGTGDNQPQHF. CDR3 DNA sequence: TGTGCCAGCAGCTTTGGGACAGGGGACAATCAGCCCCAGCATTTT.

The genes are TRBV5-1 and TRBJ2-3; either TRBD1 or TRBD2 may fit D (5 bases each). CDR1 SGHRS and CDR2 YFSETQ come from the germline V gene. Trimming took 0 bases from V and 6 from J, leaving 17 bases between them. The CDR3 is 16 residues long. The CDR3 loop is CASSLGSGTAPDTQYF. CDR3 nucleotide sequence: TGCGCCAGCAGCTTGGGGTCTGGGACGGCACCGGATACGCAGTATTTT.